A single sample is the source of the 16 T cell receptor beta chains below, sequenced in a study of blood T cell repertoires in COVID-19. Data came from immunoSEQ multiplex PCR; TCRdb stores just in-frame clones and leaves some out. The sample includes about 68,000 clones, 75% to 95% of them seen just once. The sequencing sample was made of peripheral blood. The source is a woman aged 55-70 years with active COVID-19.

V gene TRBV14 combines with J gene TRBJ2-1, with no clear D. Germline loops: CDR1 SGHDN, CDR2 FVKESK. This CDR3 contains 11 residues. V dropped 3 bases and J dropped 10 bases, with 7 bases sitting between them. DNA of the CDR3: TGTGCCAGCAGCCAGTCTATCGAGCAGTTCTTC. It codes for CASSQSIEQFF.

The chain carries TRBV2 and TRBJ2-7, with D perhaps matching TRBD2 (6 bases). This CDR3 is built from 13 residues. CDR1 and CDR2 (germline): SNHLY, FYNNEI. With 6 bases removed from V and 1 base from J, the gap between germline ends came to 10 bases. CDR3 DNA: TGTGCCAGCAGCCTTAGCGGATCCTACGAGCAGTACTTC. Residues: CASSLSGSYEQYF. Variable domain in full (rest from reference TRBV2 and TRBJ2-7): EPEVTQTPSHQVTQMGQEVILRCVPISNHLYFYWYRQILGQKVEFLVSFYNNEISEKSEIFDDQFSVERPDGSNFTLKIRSTKLEDSAMYFCASSLSGSYEQYFGPGTRLTVT.

The chain recombines TRBV30 with TRBJ1-4, with a weak D call TRBD1 (6 bases). Trimming pared 0 bases from V and 7 bases from J, leaving 6 bases between. The length of the CDR3 is 12 residues. In germline, CDR1 is GTSNPN, CDR2 SVGIG (reference sequence). The CDR3 nucleotides read TGTGCCTGGAGTGTACAGGGTGAAAAACTGTTTTTT. Translating it yields CAWSVQGEKLFF.

The chain recombines TRBV30 with TRBJ1-5; 8 nucleotides align to TRBD1. CDR3 length: 17 amino acids. The V gene end was trimmed by 0 bases and the J gene end by 5 bases; junction bases not matched to a gene: 12. Germline CDR1 and CDR2: GTSNPN and SVGIG (reference sequence). CDR3 in DNA: TGTGCCTGGAGTGTAAGGGTGGGCAGGGGGCAAGATCAGCCCCAGCATTTT. This encodes CAWSVRVGRGQDQPQHF. Drawing the rest from reference TRBV30 and TRBJ1-5, the complete variable domain is SQTIHQWPATLVQPVGSPLSLECTVEGTSNPNLYWYRQAAGRGLQLLFYSVGIGQISSEVPQNLSASRPQDRQFILSSKKLLLSDSGFYLCAWSVRVGRGQDQPQHFGDGTRLSIL.

J is TRBJ2-5 and V is TRBV6-5, with D possibly being TRBD1 (6 bases). This CDR3 contains 13 residues. V was clipped by 6 bases and J by 1 base, with 9 bases between them. Germline-derived CDR1 and CDR2 are MNHEY and SVGAGI. This CDR3 is CASRMGAQETQYF. DNA for the CDR3: TGTGCCAGCAGGATGGGGGCCCAAGAGACCCAGTACTTC.

This chain connects TRBV11-1 to TRBJ2-3; 7 positions agree with TRBD2. The CDR3 runs to 15 residues. The junction had 5 bases not matched to a gene; V was cut back by 5 bases and J by 0 bases. Germline V lookup: CDR1 SGHAT, CDR2 FQDESV (reference sequence). The CDR3 DNA reads TGTGCCAGCAGCGTACGGACTAGTAGCACAGATACGCAGTATTTT. Translation: CASSVRTSSTDTQYF.

The count of this clone is one. V and J are TRBV5-1 and TRBJ2-7; D is unclear. The length of the CDR3 is 14 residues. Germline V gives CDR1 SGHRS, CDR2 YFSETQ. V was trimmed by 0 bases and J by 6 bases, leaving 13 bases between them. The chain's CDR3 is CASSLAVPPIEQYF. The CDR3, as DNA: TGCGCCAGCAGCTTGGCTGTTCCTCCTATCGAGCAGTACTTC.

In DNA, the CDR3 is TGTGCCAGCTCACCTAGACAGGGGACCCGAAACACCATATATTTT. It translates to CASSPRQGTRNTIYF. V usage is TRBV18 and J usage is TRBJ1-3, with 8 nucleotides matching TRBD1. The CDR3 totals 15 residues. Looked up from germline, CDR1 is KGHSH and CDR2 is LQKENI. The junction had 6 bases not matched to a gene; V was cut back by 3 bases and J by 5 bases. Complete variable domain (other parts from reference TRBV18 and TRBJ1-3): NAGVMQNPRHLVRRRGQEARLRCSPMKGHSHVYWYRQLPEEGLKFMVYLQKENIIDESGMPKERFSAEFPKEGPSILRIQQVVRGDSAAYFCASSPRQGTRNTIYFGEGSWLTVV.

This clone came up a few times. The CDR3 DNA follows: TGTGCCAGCAGTTCTGCAGGCAACGTCATTGGCTACACCTTC. This gives the protein CASSSAGNVIGYTF. The J gene is TRBJ1-2, the V gene TRBV28; D is ambiguous. This CDR3 contains 14 residues. Deletions cut 4 bases from V and 7 bases from J, with 16 bases between. The germline gives CDR1 MDHEN, CDR2 SYDVKM.

The V and J genes are TRBV5-6 and TRBJ1-1; the D gene is possibly TRBD1 (6 bases). V lost 0 bases, J lost 0 bases, and 15 bases lay in between. The CDR3 sequence is 17 residues long. Germline CDR1 SGHDT, CDR2 YYEEEE. The CDR3 is CASSLVGTQGMNTEAFF. In DNA, the CDR3 is TGTGCCAGCAGCTTGGTGGGGACACAGGGTATGAACACTGAAGCTTTCTTT.

This sequence joins TRBV15 and TRBJ1-5; the match to TRBD1 covers 7 bases. The germline CDR1 and CDR2 sequences are LNHNV and YYDKDF (reference sequence). V lost 9 bases to trimming and J lost 3 bases; unmatched junction nucleotides: 20. There are 18 residues in the CDR3. CDR3 protein: CATNAHRGGPGDNQPQHF. CDR3 nucleotides: TGTGCCACTAACGCTCACAGGGGAGGACCCGGGGACAATCAGCCCCAGCATTTT.

The V call is TRBV7-9, the J call TRBJ1-1, with D unclear. Trimming took 5 bases from V and 8 from J, leaving 21 bases between them. The CDR3 totals 15 residues. The germline gives CDR1 SEHNR, CDR2 FQNEAQ (reference sequence). Here the CDR3 reads CASSPRELDPPEAFF. CDR3 DNA sequence: TGTGCCAGCAGCCCCCGGGAGTTGGACCCCCCCGAAGCTTTCTTT.

This clone occurred once. The CDR3: CASSFQGAYTGELFF. For the CDR3, the DNA is TGTGCCAGCAGTTTCCAGGGGGCCTACACCGGGGAGCTGTTTTTT. The chain has TRBV28 and TRBJ2-2; 8 bases line up with TRBD1. Trimming removed 3 bases from V and 3 bases from J; junction bases left unmatched: 3. This CDR3 region has 15 residues. The germline CDR1 and CDR2 sequences are MDHEN and SYDVKM.

This chain connects TRBV23-1 to TRBJ2-5; 8 positions match TRBD2. TRBV23-1 is marked as an open reading frame, function uncertain. The CDR3 contains 18 residues. The V and J ends lost 7 bases and 0 bases, in that order; junction bases with no gene match: 16. CDR3 amino acids: CASILGLAPRWYQETQYF. In DNA form, the CDR3 reads TGCGCCAGCATCTTAGGACTAGCACCAAGATGGTACCAAGAGACCCAGTACTTC.

J is TRBJ1-5 and V is TRBV19; D remains ambiguous. Between the trimmed V and J ends, which lost 6 bases and 0 bases, there was a span of 15 bases. The CDR3 sequence is 16 residues long. Germline CDR1 is LNHDA and CDR2 is SQIVND (reference sequence). For the CDR3, the DNA is TGTGCCAGTAGGGAGAGAGACTACTATAGCAATCAGCCCCAGCATTTT. The encoded protein is CASRERDYYSNQPQHF.

This clone was seen a single time. The chain has TRBV14 and TRBJ2-2; 7 bases align to TRBD1. The J segment lost 4 bases and the V segment lost 4 bases, leaving 18 bases of the junction unmatched. Per the germline V gene, CDR1 is SGHDN and CDR2 is FVKESK. The CDR3 has 19 amino acids. The CDR3, as DNA: TGTGCCAGCAGCCCCTATAACAGGGGAGTATTGTTAGGCACCGGGGAGCTGTTTTTT. Protein: CASSPYNRGVLLGTGELFF.